This T cell receptor (beta chain) was found in a study of blood T cells in healthy people across ages. This CDR3 is built from 13 residues. Trimming removed 6 bases at V and 0 bases at J, with 9 bases between. It was with a sample-barcoded 5' primer and a J-beta primer mix that a second PCR of about 6 to 11 cycles was run. TCRdb recomputed calls from the 5' RACE reads with MiXCR, one row per CDR3 protein. The data contain fewer than 800,000 distinct CDR3 sequences, about 25% of them singletons. The same data also contributed to another study, on T cells of mothers and their children. From that report: Related and unrelated pairs show similar shaping of TCR recombination output by thymic selection. At a sensitivity of about 98 clones per million clonotypes, no persistent microchimeric T cell clones appeared.

The sample consisted of blood. The chain uses TRBV12-3 or TRBV12-4 and TRBJ2-7; D may be TRBD1 (5 bases). The receptor was isolated from a boy younger than 18 in good health. In DNA form, the CDR3 reads TGTGCCAGCAGGCCCGACAGCTCCTACGAGCAGTACTTC. Translating it yields CASRPDSSYEQYF.